This T cell receptor (beta chain) was documented in a study of blood T cell repertoires in COVID-19. As for the study in general: Material from acute and convalescent COVID-19 was sourced from the United States, Italy and Spain. PBMCs, B-cell-depleted T cells, or T cells were the source of the cDNA or gDNA that made up the material.

Per the study methods: The authors estimated nucleated cell counts from reference gene primer amplification. The assay was immunoSEQ multiplex PCR, and TCRdb's table has in-frame clones only and misses some. V, J and clone size were drawn from that table, and D and trimming were deduced from the DNA. In the table there are tens of thousands of clones, roughly 90% of which are singletons. The sample holds a few counts of this clone. This CDR3 comprises 19 residues. The V segment lost 2 bases and the J segment 4 bases; nucleotides outside the gene matches: 17. CDR1 and CDR2 (germline): LGHNA, YNFKEQ. The sample comprised peripheral blood. This TCR came from an elderly woman with acute or convalescent COVID-19. The J gene is TRBJ2-1, the V gene TRBV4-2, with TRBD2 identical over 7 bases. The CDR3 loop reads CASSQNPAVAGVDYNEQFF. CDR3 in DNA: TGTGCCAGCAGCCAAAATCCGGCAGTTGCGGGAGTGGATTACAATGAGCAGTTCTTC.